Given below is one T cell receptor (beta chain) in context. What it recognizes is unknown. PCR involved 60 Vbeta and 13 Jbeta primers. TCRdb's table, derived via immunoSEQ multiplex PCR, lists solely in-frame clones and lacks some. The data contain about 140,000 clones, around 80% of them singletons. This entry comes from a study of cytomegalovirus exposure and HLA in healthy donors. Overall study findings and caveats: Presence/absence results assume similar sequencing depth per donor, which may not hold. An analysis done earlier found most TCR beta V segments productive about 90% or about 30% of the time. The authors reported that TCR beta sequences could predict HLA-A and HLA-B alleles. These predictions were accurate for most subjects in the first cohort.

The specimen was PBMCs. The TCR originated in a man aged 25 to 40 in good health.

Written as DNA, the CDR3 is TGTGCCAGCAGCTACTTAGCGGGAGGGCTGCTCAATGAGCAGTTCTTC. Its translation: CASSYLAGGLLNEQFF. The genes are TRBV7-2 and TRBJ2-1, with TRBD2 matching 11 bases. Germline V CDR1 and CDR2: SGHTA, FQGNSA. With 4 bases clipped from V and 6 bases from J, the junction kept 8 bases outside the gene matches. The CDR3 spans 16 residues. Full variable domain (rest looked up from reference TRBV7-2 and TRBJ2-1): GAGVSQSPSNKVTEKGKDVELRCDPISGHTALYWYRQSLGQGLEFLIYFQGNSAPDKSGLPSDRFSAERTGGSVSTLTIQRTQQEDSAVYLCASSYLAGGLLNEQFFGPGTRLTVL.